This T cell receptor (beta chain) came from a study of blood T cell repertoires in COVID-19. As for the study in general: The samples span acute and convalescent COVID-19 from the United States, Italy and Spain. Nucleic acid was either cDNA or gDNA, and it came from T cells, B-cell-depleted T cells, or PBMCs.

Original data processing: Amplification of reference gene primers was used by the study to estimate nucleated cell counts. Measured with immunoSEQ multiplex PCR; TCRdb has only the in-frame clones, and not every one. That table supplies the V and J calls and clone size; D and trimming were determined from the DNA. In the table there are some 390,000 clones, more than 85% of which are singletons. The V and J ends lost 2 bases and 6 bases, in that order; junction bases with no gene match: 8. Germline CDR1 reads GTSNPN; CDR2 reads SVGIG (reference sequence). The CDR3 sequence is 15 residues long. The V call is TRBV30, the J call TRBJ1-5; TRBD1 aligns across 9 bases. This sequence originates from a human donor in a cohort sampled during active COVID-19. Sequenced input: peripheral blood. The DNA for the CDR3 is TGTGCCTGGAGTAGGGGGACAGGGTTAGGTCAGCCCCAGCATTTT. It specifies CAWSRGTGLGQPQHF.